The 29 T cell receptor beta chains below come from one sample, sequenced in a study of cytomegalovirus exposure and HLA in healthy donors (dated by TCRdb to the late 2010s). The library relied on the immunoSEQ multiplex PCR assay. A mixture of 60 forward primers for TCR Vbeta segments and 13 reverse primers for TCR Jbeta segments was used in the multiplex PCR. This is the immuneACCESS table as TCRdb keeps it, with only in-frame sequences that have V and J called. A part of the clones is gone; compared with another copy, unresolved V genes explain less than half, and the rest is unexplained. The sample contains some 170,000 clones, around 80% of them found a single time. The ten largest account for under 2.5% of the sample. Specimen: PBMCs. These receptors all stem from a man aged 35-49 years in good health and CMV-seronegative.

The rearrangement links TRBV7-8 to TRBJ2-2; 7 bases are a match to TRBD2. Germline V gene lookup returns CDR1 SGHVS and CDR2 FQNEAQ. Unmatched junction bases numbered 6, after V lost 5 bases and J lost 6 bases. The CDR3 has 14 residues. CDR3 in DNA: TGTGCCAGCAGCCCCCCCGGGGGGTCCGGGGAGCTGTTTTTT. It yields the protein CASSPPGGSGELFF.

The chain uses TRBV6-6 and TRBJ2-1, with 9 bases aligning to TRBD1. Per germline, CDR1 MNHNY and CDR2 SVGAGI (reference sequence). The CDR3 loop spans 14 amino acids. The V gene end was trimmed by 8 bases and the J gene end by 9 bases; junction bases not matched to a gene: 11. The chain's CDR3 is CASSSPGQGFEQFF. The CDR3 DNA is TGTGCCAGCTCCTCCCCGGGACAGGGTTTTGAGCAGTTCTTC.

This clone was seen more than once but under ten times. The chain has TRBV11-2 and TRBJ1-3; a possible D gene is TRBD1 (6 bases). CDR1 is SGHAT and CDR2 is FQNNGV in the germline V gene. The CDR3 runs to 15 residues. Trimming left V 2 bases short and J 0 bases short, with 8 bases between. In DNA form, the CDR3 reads TGTGCCAGCAGCTTATTCAGGGGCTCTGGAAACACCATATATTTT. This sequence encodes CASSLFRGSGNTIYF.

The J gene is TRBJ1-2, the V gene TRBV28; maybe TRBD1 (5 bases). Germline CDR1 is MDHEN and CDR2 is SYDVKM. The CDR3 has 14 residues. Trimming pared 3 bases from V and 6 bases from J, leaving 14 bases between. In DNA, the CDR3 is TGTGCCAGCAGTTTCGGTCAGGGTCGCAATGGCTACACCTTC. This translates into CASSFGQGRNGYTF.

J is TRBJ1-2 and V is TRBV19; a weak D match, TRBD1 (6 bases). The CDR3 length is 14 residues. V lost 8 bases and J lost 0, with 13 bases in between. From germline, CDR1 is LNHDA and CDR2 SQIVND (reference sequence). The chain's CDR3 is CASARNRANYGYTF. CDR3 coding DNA: TGTGCCAGTGCCCGGAACAGGGCTAACTATGGCTACACCTTC.

This chain joins TRBV9 and TRBJ2-7, with TRBD2 matching over 8 bases. The J segment lost 4 bases and the V segment lost 3 bases, leaving 9 bases of the junction unmatched. The CDR3 runs to 15 residues. Germline lookup yields CDR1 SGDLS and CDR2 YYNGEE. The CDR3 here is CASSGKREQPYEQYF. The CDR3 coding sequence is TGTGCCAGCAGCGGGAAGCGGGAGCAACCTTACGAGCAGTACTTC.

J is TRBJ2-7 and V is TRBV5-1; D may be TRBD1 (6 bases). V lost 5 bases to trimming and J lost 5 bases, with 20 bases between them. CDR3 length equals 15 residues. CDR1 and CDR2 from the germline V gene are SGHRS and YFSETQ. In DNA, the CDR3 is TGCGCCAGCAGTCAGACCCCGCAGGGGTTGAACGAGCAGTACTTC. Its protein product is CASSQTPQGLNEQYF. The whole variable domain, filled in from reference TRBV5-1 and TRBJ2-7, reads KAGVTQTPRYLIKTRGQQVTLSCSPISGHRSVSWYQQTPGQGLQFLFEYFSETQRNKGNFPGRFSGRQFSNSRSEMNVSTLELGDSALYLCASSQTPQGLNEQYFGPGTRLTVT.

The chain is built from TRBV4-1 and TRBJ2-1, with 8 bases lining up with TRBD2. Trimming removed 2 bases from V and 4 bases from J; junction bases left unmatched: 4. The germline V gene has CDR1 MGHRA and CDR2 YSYEKL. The CDR3 totals 15 residues. The CDR3 region has the DNA TGCGCCAGCAGCCAACGGACTAGCTTTTACAATGAGCAGTTCTTC. It translates to CASSQRTSFYNEQFF.

This CDR3 is CASSHRLAVIYEQYF. DNA for the CDR3: TGTGCCAGCAGCCACCGACTAGCGGTTATCTACGAGCAGTACTTC. The chain employs TRBV5-6 and TRBJ2-7, with 9 bases fitting TRBD2. The length of the CDR3 is 15 residues. Germline CDR1 and CDR2: SGHDT and YYEEEE. V lost 4 bases and J lost 3; bases outside the gene matches: 8.

The V gene is TRBV2, the J gene TRBJ2-3; 10 bases map to TRBD2. The CDR3 runs 17 residues. Germline V CDR1 and CDR2: SNHLY, FYNNEI. V was clipped by 4 bases and J by 4 bases; unmatched bases: 11. CDR3 nucleotide sequence: TGTGCCAGCAGTGTGGAGACTAGCGGGTATTTTGCAGATACGCAGTATTTT. Amino acids: CASSVETSGYFADTQYF.

The CDR3 here is CASSTSGGEQFF. The CDR3 nucleotides read TGTGCCAGCAGCACTAGTGGGGGGGAGCAGTTCTTC. The rearrangement links TRBV27 to TRBJ2-1, with D perhaps matching TRBD2 (6 bases). V lost 6 bases and J lost 10, with 13 bases in between. CDR3 length: 12 amino acids. Germline V gene data show CDR1 as MNHEY and CDR2 as SMNVEV (reference sequence).

The chain carries TRBV7-8 and TRBJ2-2; D remains unclear. The CDR3 is made up of 12 amino acids. The ends were cut back, 1 base at V and 7 bases at J, with 4 bases in the middle. Germline CDR1 SGHVS, CDR2 FQNEAQ. CDR3 bases: TGTGCCAGCAGCTTAGACATCGGGGAGCTGTTTTTT. It yields the protein CASSLDIGELFF.

This sequence joins TRBV11-2 and TRBJ1-1, with 7 bases that match TRBD1. Germline V gene lookup returns CDR1 SGHAT and CDR2 FQNNGV. Trimming cost V 6 bases and J 4 bases; bases outside gene matches: 11. The CDR3 spans 15 residues. CDR3 amino acids: CASRPPTGLSTEAFF. The CDR3, as DNA: TGTGCCAGCAGGCCGCCGACAGGGTTGAGCACTGAAGCTTTCTTT.

The genes are TRBV28 and TRBJ2-1; D is unclear. The V end was cut by 4 bases, the J end by 4 bases, with 5 bases between. This CDR3 is 12 amino acids long. Germline V gene data show CDR1 as MDHEN and CDR2 as SYDVKM. The CDR3 is CASSSTYNEQFF. Written as DNA, the CDR3 is TGTGCCAGCAGTTCAACTTACAATGAGCAGTTCTTC.

Comment on this clone: One junction end disagrees with the germline gene, perhaps due to a read error. The V gene is TRBV28, the J gene TRBJ1-2; D is possibly TRBD1 (6 bases). Germline-derived CDR1 and CDR2 are MDHEN and SYDVKM. This CDR3 has 16 amino acids. CDR3 sequence: CASSSPRGYPPGRLLF. The CDR3 DNA is TGTGCCAGCAGTTCCCCCAGGGGCTACCCTCCGGGACGGCTACTCTTC.

V and J are TRBV5-4 and TRBJ2-1; 7 bases are shared with TRBD2. The germline V gene has CDR1 SGHNT and CDR2 YYREEE (reference sequence). CDR3 length: 15 amino acids. Germline trimming cut 3 bases from V and 5 bases from J; bases unmatched to any gene: 8. The CDR3, as DNA: TGTGCCAGCAGCTCGGTGGGAGGGCCCCACAATGAGCAGTTCTTC. Protein sequence: CASSSVGGPHNEQFF.

The chain joins TRBV5-1 to TRBJ2-7, with 11 bases identical to TRBD2. Germline CDR1 is SGHRS and CDR2 is YFSETQ. V shed 1 base and J 2 bases; nucleotides not matched to a gene: 14. The CDR3 spans 19 residues. The CDR3 loop is CASSLYLASGRLRPYEQYF. In DNA, the CDR3 is TGCGCCAGCAGCTTGTATTTGGCTAGCGGGAGGTTGCGCCCCTACGAGCAGTACTTC.

The V and J genes are TRBV7-2 and TRBJ2-5; D perhaps matches TRBD2 (7 bases). The assigned J gene may be wrong: the sequence end matches TRBJ2-7 better. The CDR3 has 15 amino acids. The germline gives CDR1 SGHTA, CDR2 FQGNSA. CDR3 in DNA: TGTGCCAGCAGCCCCGGGGGGCGGTCCGGCTACGAGCAGTACTTC. Translation gives CASSPGGRSGYEQYF.

This chain uses TRBV28 with TRBJ2-7; D possibly corresponds to TRBD1 (5 bases). V was cut by 3 bases and J by 1 base, with 10 bases left in between. CDR3 length: 14 residues. Germline V gene data show CDR1 as MDHEN and CDR2 as SYDVKM. The DNA of the CDR3 is TGTGCCAGCAGTTTTTTTGACAGATCCTACGAGCAGTACTTC. This encodes CASSFFDRSYEQYF.

This chain joins TRBV18 and TRBJ1-2; weak D call: TRBD1 (6 bases). Per the germline V gene, CDR1 is KGHSH and CDR2 is LQKENI. CDR3 size: 17 residues. V was trimmed by 5 bases and J by 4 bases, leaving 23 bases between them. The CDR3 region has the DNA TGTGCCAGCTCAAGAACCCCACAGGGAGCGAACCGCTATGGCTACACCTTC. Protein sequence: CASSRTPQGANRYGYTF.

V and J are TRBV27 and TRBJ2-2; TRBD1 agrees at 8 bases. V was clipped by 7 bases and J by 1 base; unmatched bases: 2. Germline values: CDR1 MNHEY, CDR2 SMNVEV (reference sequence). This CDR3 region has 14 residues. CDR3 nucleotides: TGTGCCAGCACCACAGGGGGGAACACCGGGGAGCTGTTTTTT. It yields the protein CASTTGGNTGELFF.

For this clone: Mismatch with germline at one junction end may stem from a read error. The chain combines TRBV7-9 with TRBJ2-7, with 7 bases matching TRBD1. This CDR3 is 16 amino acids long. In germline, CDR1 is SEHNR, CDR2 FQNEAQ (reference sequence). DNA for the CDR3: TGTTCCAGCAGCCCCCCCCGCGACAGGGCCGCCTACGAGCAGTACTTC. Protein sequence: CSSSPPRDRAAYEQYF.

The CDR3 loop reads CASSTAGVNNEQFF. The CDR3 bases are TGTGCCAGCAGTACAGCAGGGGTCAACAATGAGCAGTTCTTC. The rearrangement joins TRBV25-1 to TRBJ2-1; TRBD1 is a possible D gene (6 bases). Trimming stripped 5 bases from V and 5 bases from J, with 13 bases between. The CDR3 consists of 14 residues. Germline CDR1 and CDR2: MGHDK and SYGVNS. Filled out from reference TRBV25-1 and TRBJ2-1, the complete variable domain reads EADIYQTPRYLVIGTGKKITLECSQTMGHDKMYWYQQDPGMELHLIHYSYGVNSTEKGDLSSESTVSRIRTEHFPLTLESARPSHTSQYLCASSTAGVNNEQFFGPGTRLTVL.

The chain joins TRBV5-1 to TRBJ2-1; TRBD2 agrees at 10 bases. V gave up 0 bases and J gave up 6 bases; unmatched junction bases: 6. Germline V lookup: CDR1 SGHRS, CDR2 YFSETQ. This CDR3 has 16 amino acids. Here the CDR3 reads CASSLALAGSGNEQFF. The CDR3 region has the DNA TGCGCCAGCAGCTTGGCACTAGCGGGGTCAGGCAATGAGCAGTTCTTC.

The CDR3 nucleotides read TGTGCCAGCAGCCAGACAGCACACGGAGCTTTCTTT. Amino acids: CASSQTAHGAFF. This chain joins TRBV14 and TRBJ1-1; possible D gene TRBD1, 5 bases. V was shortened by 3 bases and J by 10 bases, with 12 bases between the two germline ends. Per the germline V gene, CDR1 is SGHDN and CDR2 is FVKESK. The CDR3 contains 12 residues. The full variable domain, completed using reference TRBV14 and TRBJ1-1, is EAGVTQFPSHSVIEKGQTVTLRCDPISGHDNLYWYRRVMGKEIKFLLHFVKESKQDESGMPNNRFLAERTGGTYSTLKVQPAELEDSGVYFCASSQTAHGAFFGQGTRLTVV.

The chain has TRBV15 and TRBJ2-7; 8 bases align to TRBD1. The CDR3 runs 16 residues. CDR1 and CDR2 (germline): LNHNV, YYDKDF (reference sequence). Trimming took 0 bases from V and 1 from J; bases not matched to a gene: 5. CDR3 sequence (DNA): TGTGCCACCAGCAGAGATATGGGACAGGTGTCCTACGAGCAGTACTTC. It translates to CATSRDMGQVSYEQYF.

DNA for the CDR3: TGTGCCAGCACCCATCCAGGGGCCTACGAGCAGTACTTC. This codes for CASTHPGAYEQYF. The chain is built from TRBV28 and TRBJ2-7; weak D call: TRBD1 (6 bases). The CDR3 is 13 amino acids. The V end lost 7 bases, the J end lost 2 bases, and 12 bases lay between the germline ends. Germline V gives CDR1 MDHEN, CDR2 SYDVKM.

The rearrangement uses TRBV28 and TRBJ1-2; maybe TRBD1 (6 bases). The germline V gene has CDR1 MDHEN and CDR2 SYDVKM. This CDR3 is built from 14 residues. Between the trimmed V and J ends, which lost 4 bases and 5 bases, there was a span of 14 bases. The CDR3 nucleotides read TGTGCCAGCAGTTCTCAGGGGCGGAAGTATGGCTACACCTTC. This translates into CASSSQGRKYGYTF.

This clone has just a few counts. The chain joins TRBV14 to TRBJ2-7, with unresolved D. The CDR3 has 11 amino acids. V lost 5 bases, J lost 1 base, and 3 bases lay in between. Germline V gives CDR1 SGHDN, CDR2 FVKESK. CDR3 amino acids: CASSSSYEQYF. The CDR3 region has the DNA TGTGCCAGCAGCTCATCCTACGAGCAGTACTTC.